This T cell receptor (beta chain) stems from a study of regulatory T cells in long-lasting Graves disease. The time point here: persistent/refractory GD, antithyroid drugs over 5 years with positive TRAb. Extracted RNA from PBMCs served as the source of the TCR library. V was pared by 3 bases and J by 2 bases, with 26 bases between. CDR1 is MNHNS, CDR2 SASEGT, per germline. This CDR3 contains 19 residues. Building the TCR beta libraries relied on iRepertoire HTBI primers, and CDR3 regions underwent Arm-PCR. Via MiXCR, TCRdb re-called the multiplex PCR reads, giving one row per CDR3 protein. This sample carries hundreds of thousands of distinct CDR3 sequences, around a fifth of them seen once, and the ten largest clones take roughly 7%. Concerning this clonotype: A much bigger clone sits one base away, suggesting this may be a read error.

This specimen was peripheral blood mononuclear cells (PBMCs), taken when the disease was refractory, from a patient treated with antithyroid drugs. The TCR was taken from a female donor with Graves disease. The J gene is TRBJ2-7, the V gene TRBV6-1; D is possibly TRBD2 (6 bases). The CDR3 is CASSDMTRGGRGIAYEQYF. The CDR3 region has the DNA TGTGCCAGCAGTGATATGACAAGGGGCGGACGCGGGATCGCCTACGAGCAGTACTTC.